This record covers a single T cell receptor beta chain. The method was immunoSEQ multiplex PCR; TCRdb's version includes in-frame clones alone and lacks a portion of them. The data hold 250,000 to 400,000 clones, with 90% observed a single time. The sample originates from a study of blood T cell repertoires in COVID-19. About the research overall: PBMCs, B-cell-depleted T cells, or T cells were the source of the cDNA or gDNA that made up the material.

Participants were aged roughly 18 to 90 years, lived in under 25 US areas, and enrolled virtually. Participants had their cohort set by participant-reported clinical history. CDR1 and CDR2 from the germline V gene are SGHRS and YFSETQ. Deletions cut 2 bases from V and 1 base from J, with 9 bases between. The CDR3 spans 14 residues. Source material: PBMCs or T cells enriched from blood (not recorded which). This receptor was taken from a man aged 55 to 69 who had recovered from COVID-19. The rearrangement links TRBV5-1 to TRBJ1-1; D unclear. The CDR3 nucleotides read TGCGCCAGCAGCTTCCGGGGAGGGAACACTGAAGCTTTCTTT. Translating it yields CASSFRGGNTEAFF. The full variable domain, with the rest looked up from reference TRBV5-1 and TRBJ1-1, is KAGVTQTPRYLIKTRGQQVTLSCSPISGHRSVSWYQQTPGQGLQFLFEYFSETQRNKGNFPGRFSGRQFSNSRSEMNVSTLELGDSALYLCASSFRGGNTEAFFGQGTRLTVV.